These 11 T cell receptor beta chains originate from one sample sequenced in a study of blood T cell repertoires in COVID-19 (dated by TCRdb to the early 2020s). Libraries were constructed by the immunoSEQ multiplex PCR assay. As stored in TCRdb, this immuneACCESS dataset retains in-frame rearrangements with V and J assigned. A fraction of the clones does not appear; measured against another copy, unresolved V genes explain less than half of the discrepancy, and the remainder lacks a known reason. For this sample the table gives over 100,000 clones, of which 65% to 85% were detected only once. The ten largest clones take up 0.8% to 0.9% of the sample. Sequenced: peripheral blood. These receptors were taken from a woman in her 70s with acute or convalescent COVID-19.

The chain carries TRBV6-2 or TRBV6-3 and TRBJ2-1; 12 bases are a match to TRBD2. The germline V gene has CDR1 MNHEY and CDR2 SVGEGT. V shed 6 bases, J shed 0 bases, and the junction held 12 bases outside the gene matches. CDR3 length equals 19 residues. Here the CDR3 DNA reads TGTGCCAGCAGCCCTCCAACTAGCGGGGGGCTCATCTCCTACAATGAGCAGTTCTTC. This translates into CASSPPTSGGLISYNEQFF.

V and J are TRBV2 and TRBJ2-1; TRBD2 aligns across 9 bases. The V and J ends lost 5 bases and 7 bases, in that order; junction bases with no gene match: 6. The CDR3 contains 14 residues. The germline CDR1 and CDR2 sequences are SNHLY and FYNNEI. CDR3 DNA: TGTGCCAGCAGTCCCCTAGCGGGGAGGAATGAGCAGTTCTTC. The encoded protein is CASSPLAGRNEQFF.

The chain has TRBV7-2 and TRBJ2-1; D gene ambiguous. The CDR3 is 17 amino acids. The germline V gene encodes CDR1 SGHTA and CDR2 FQGNSA. Trimming shortened V by 7 bases and J by 1 base, and 20 bases separated the two germline ends. In DNA form, the CDR3 reads TGTGCCAGCATTATCGTAACGGCGGTCGTTTCCTACAATGAGCAGTTCTTC. Its protein is CASIIVTAVVSYNEQFF.

This clone was seen a handful of times. The chain links TRBV18 to TRBJ1-5, with TRBD1 matching over 7 bases. The trim removed 2 bases at V and 5 bases at J, leaving 3 bases unmatched. CDR3 length: 14 residues. Germline V CDR1 and CDR2: KGHSH, LQKENI. The chain's CDR3 is CASSPSTGHQPQHF. CDR3 coding DNA: TGTGCCAGCTCACCATCGACAGGGCATCAGCCCCAGCATTTT.

V usage is TRBV5-1 and J usage is TRBJ1-1, with D perhaps TRBD1 (6 bases). CDR1 is SGHRS and CDR2 is YFSETQ in the germline V gene. Trimming shortened V by 5 bases and J by 3 bases, and 20 bases separated the two germline ends. The CDR3 length is 16 residues. CDR3 DNA sequence: TGCGCCAGCAGGCTCGTCAGGGGTGGCGTGTACACTGAAGCTTTCTTT. It is translated as CASRLVRGGVYTEAFF.

The chain has TRBV28 and TRBJ1-1; TRBD1 is a possible D gene (6 bases). The CDR3 totals 13 residues. The V and J ends lost 6 bases and 8 bases respectively, with 16 bases between them. In germline, CDR1 is MDHEN, CDR2 SYDVKM. The CDR3: CASRLVGGLEAFF. CDR3 coding DNA: TGTGCCAGCAGGCTGGTGGGGGGGCTCGAAGCTTTCTTT.

The V call is TRBV5-4, the J call TRBJ2-1; 15 bases are shared with TRBD2. Germline V gives CDR1 SGHNT, CDR2 YYREEE (reference sequence). J gave up 4 bases and V 4 bases, and 12 bases lay outside the gene matches. This CDR3 comprises 19 residues. Here the CDR3 DNA reads TGTGCCAGCAGCCTTACCGGGACTAGCGGGAGGACGGTGTACAATGAGCAGTTCTTC. Translation: CASSLTGTSGRTVYNEQFF.

The chain recombines TRBV5-4 with TRBJ2-7; no clear D. There are 13 residues in the CDR3. V was trimmed by 2 bases and J by 6 bases, leaving 12 bases between them. The germline gives CDR1 SGHNT, CDR2 YYREEE (reference sequence). CDR3 DNA sequence: TGTGCCAGCAGCTTAGAGGTGTTTAGCGAGCAGTACTTC. The encoded protein is CASSLEVFSEQYF.

This clone has just one count. The chain uses TRBV5-1 and TRBJ1-2; D might be TRBD1 (6 bases). CDR3 size: 15 residues. Trimming took 5 bases from V and 3 from J, leaving 17 bases between them. CDR1 and CDR2 from the germline V gene are SGHRS and YFSETQ. The CDR3 sequence is CASSPGGPRDYGYTF. The CDR3 coding sequence is TGCGCCAGCAGTCCGGGGGGCCCCAGAGACTATGGCTACACCTTC.

The chain uses TRBV6-5 and TRBJ1-5, with D unclear. CDR3 size: 14 residues. From germline, CDR1 is MNHEY and CDR2 SVGAGI. The V and J ends lost 6 bases and 2 bases respectively, with 11 bases between them. The CDR3 is CASRANSGNQPQHF. The DNA of the CDR3 is TGTGCCAGCAGAGCTAACTCTGGCAATCAGCCCCAGCATTTT.

The chain joins TRBV28 to TRBJ1-5; 10 bases align to TRBD1. The CDR3 covers 18 residues. Germline V gene data show CDR1 as MDHEN and CDR2 as SYDVKM. V shed 7 bases and J 0 bases; nucleotides not matched to a gene: 12. The CDR3, as DNA: TGTGCCAGCATTCCCGGGACAGGGGCGGCCGATAGCAATCAGCCCCAGCATTTT. Translation gives CASIPGTGAADSNQPQHF.